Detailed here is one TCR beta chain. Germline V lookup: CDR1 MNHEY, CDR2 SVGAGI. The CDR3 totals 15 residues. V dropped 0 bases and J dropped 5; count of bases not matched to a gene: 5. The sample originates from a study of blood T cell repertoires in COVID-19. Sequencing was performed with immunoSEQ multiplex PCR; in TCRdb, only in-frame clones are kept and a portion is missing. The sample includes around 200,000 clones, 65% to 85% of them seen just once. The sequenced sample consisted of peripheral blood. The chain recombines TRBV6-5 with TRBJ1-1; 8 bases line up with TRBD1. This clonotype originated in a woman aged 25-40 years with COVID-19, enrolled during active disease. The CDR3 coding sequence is TGTGCCAGCAGTTACTCCGCAGGGGGCAGGACTGAAGCTTTCTTT. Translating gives CASSYSAGGRTEAFF.